This passage covers 27 T cell receptor beta chains from one sample sequenced in a study of CD8+CD57+ T cells in acquired aplastic anemia. The authors sequenced patients whose flow cytometry had shown CD8+CD57+ cell expansion. The template for TCR beta VDJ and CDR3 sequence profiling was genomic DNA. One entry per CDR3 protein results from TCRdb running MiXCR on the reads. The sample has around 150,000 distinct CDR3 sequences, over 70% seen once; the top ten hold 45% to 60%. The sample taken for sequencing was sorted CD4+, CD8+, or CD8+CD57+ T cells (not recorded which) from PBMCs. These TCRs come from a human donor with aplastic anemia.

The V and J genes are TRBV19 and TRBJ2-1, with D perhaps TRBD1 (6 bases). The J call may be incorrect, as the DNA end agrees better with TRBJ2-7. This CDR3 region has 15 residues. Germline CDR1 is LNHDA and CDR2 is SQIVND (reference sequence). The CDR3: CASSIEAGVTYEQYF. The DNA for the CDR3 is TGTGCCAGTAGTATAGAGGCAGGGGTGACCTACGAGCAGTACTTC.

V is TRBV7-9 and J is TRBJ1-5; 9 bases are a match to TRBD1. This CDR3 region has 15 residues. The J segment lost 13 bases and the V segment lost 6 bases, leaving 16 bases of the junction unmatched. Per germline, CDR1 SEHNR and CDR2 FQNEAQ (reference sequence). CDR3 sequence: CASRGTGLGNRPQHF. In DNA, the CDR3 is TGTGCCAGCAGAGGGACAGGGCTCGGCAATCGGCCTCAGCATTTT. Using reference TRBV7-9 and TRBJ1-5 for the parts outside the CDR3, the full variable domain is DTGVSQNPRHKITKRGQNVTFRCDPISEHNRLYWYRQTLGQGPEFLTYFQNEAQLEKSRLLSDRFSAERPKGSFSTLEIQRTEQGDSAMYLCASRGTGLGNRPQHFGDGTRLSIL.

This clonotype has just a few counts. This sequence joins TRBV2 and TRBJ1-1; no firm D call. Per the germline V gene, CDR1 is SNHLY and CDR2 is FYNNEI. The CDR3 is 12 amino acids. Trimming removed 4 bases from V and 1 base from J, with 4 bases in between. The CDR3 bases are TGTGCCAGCAGTGTAGGGAACACTGAAGCTTTCTTT. This codes for CASSVGNTEAFF.

The chain links TRBV10-3 to TRBJ1-6; D remains unclear. The length of the CDR3 is 12 residues. The V gene lost 6 bases and the J gene lost 7 bases, with 7 bases spanning the gap. CDR1 is ENHRY, CDR2 SYGVKD, per germline. CDR3 nucleotides: TGTGCCATCAGGGCGTCAAATTCACCCCTCCACTTT. Protein sequence: CAIRASNSPLHF.

The chain links TRBV19 to TRBJ2-7, with 7 nucleotides matching TRBD1. Germline-derived CDR1 and CDR2 are LNHDA and SQIVND (reference sequence). CDR3 length: 14 amino acids. Trimming cost V 6 bases and J 0 bases; bases outside gene matches: 5. This chain's CDR3 is CASSRQGSSYEQYF. CDR3 in DNA: TGTGCCAGTAGCCGACAGGGTAGCTCCTACGAGCAGTACTTC. The variable domain in full, with the rest retrieved from reference TRBV19 and TRBJ2-7, is DGGITQSPKYLFRKEGQNVTLSCEQNLNHDAMYWYRQDPGQGLRLIYYSQIVNDFQKGDIAEGYSVSREKKESFPLTVTSAQKNPTAFYLCASSRQGSSYEQYFGPGTRLTVT.

The CDR3 spells CSACRDRRNTEAFF. CDR3 DNA sequence: TGCAGTGCTTGTAGGGACAGGAGGAACACTGAAGCTTTCTTT. The chain carries TRBV20-1 and TRBJ1-1; 8 positions agree with TRBD1. V shed 5 bases, J shed 1 base, and the junction held 6 bases outside the gene matches. The CDR3 spans 14 residues. Germline V CDR1 and CDR2: DFQATT, SNEGSKA (reference sequence).

The V call is TRBV12-3 or TRBV12-4, the J call TRBJ2-7, with D hard to call. This CDR3 spans 14 amino acids. The ends were cut back, 10 bases at V and 3 bases at J, with 19 bases in the middle. This CDR3 is CATAGSFPVYEQYF. As DNA, the CDR3 is TGTGCCACCGCAGGCTCTTTCCCTGTCTACGAGCAGTACTTC.

This clonotype was seen many times. The CDR3 region has the DNA TGTGCCAGCAGTGAAGTCAGCGGGGGGCAGGGCGAGCAGTACGTC. Its translation: CASSEVSGGQGEQYV. The chain is built from TRBV6-1 and TRBJ2-7, with 9 bases lining up with TRBD2. Trimming removed 1 base from V and 6 bases from J; junction bases left unmatched: 7. Germline values: CDR1 MNHNS, CDR2 SASEGT. The CDR3 sequence is 15 residues long.

V gene TRBV6-1 combines with J gene TRBJ1-3, with D possibly being TRBD1 (5 bases). The CDR3 spans 14 residues. CDR1 and CDR2 from the germline V gene are MNHNS and SASEGT. The V end lost 1 base, the J end lost 6 bases, and 10 bases lay between the germline ends. This CDR3 reads CASSEDGAVNTIYF. In nucleotides, the CDR3 is TGTGCCAGCAGTGAAGATGGGGCAGTAAACACCATATATTTT.

This chain uses TRBV7-2 with TRBJ1-2; TRBD1 agrees at 8 bases. V shed 5 bases and J 8 bases; nucleotides not matched to a gene: 13. The germline V gene has CDR1 SGHTA and CDR2 FQGNSA. The CDR3 length is 15 residues. The CDR3 reads CASSPSLGQGEGYTF. In DNA, the CDR3 is TGTGCCAGCAGCCCCAGCTTAGGACAGGGTGAGGGCTACACCTTC. The variable domain in full, with the rest retrieved from reference TRBV7-2 and TRBJ1-2, is GAGVSQSPSNKVTEKGKDVELRCDPISGHTALYWYRQSLGQGLEFLIYFQGNSAPDKSGLPSDRFSAERTGGSVSTLTIQRTQQEDSAVYLCASSPSLGQGEGYTFGSGTRLTVV.

There are a few counts of this clonotype. The rearrangement uses TRBV24-1 and TRBJ1-2, with 9 bases aligning to TRBD1. Germline V CDR1 and CDR2: KGHDR, SFDVKD. This CDR3 contains 14 residues. V gave up 6 bases and J gave up 2 bases; unmatched junction bases: 3. The CDR3 loop is CATSLTGGNYGYTF. The CDR3 DNA sequence: TGTGCCACCAGTCTAACAGGGGGCAACTATGGCTACACCTTC.

V is TRBV24-1 and J is TRBJ2-3; D is unclear. This CDR3 contains 14 residues. Trimming took off 4 bases at V and 6 bases at J, with 13 bases between the two ends. The germline V gene encodes CDR1 KGHDR and CDR2 SFDVKD. The CDR3 loop reads CATSDPLVSDTQYF. CDR3 coding DNA: TGTGCCACCAGTGACCCCCTCGTCTCGGATACGCAGTATTTT.

A word on this clonotype: The junction differs from germline at one of its ends, possibly a read error. DNA of the CDR3: TGTAGTGCTAGAATGGGGGGGCCAGCGGAGACCCAGTACTTC. Its translation is CSARMGGPAETQYF. The V gene is TRBV20-1, the J gene TRBJ2-5, with TRBD2 as a possible D gene (7 bases). CDR1 and CDR2 from the germline V gene are DFQATT and SNEGSKA (reference sequence). This CDR3 is built from 14 residues.

V gene TRBV20-1 combines with J gene TRBJ2-1; the match to TRBD2 covers 13 bases. The CDR3 loop spans 14 amino acids. V gave up 6 bases and J gave up 7 bases; unmatched junction bases: 6. The germline V gene has CDR1 DFQATT and CDR2 SNEGSKA (reference sequence). The CDR3 here is CSATLAGGSNEQFF. In DNA form, the CDR3 reads TGCAGTGCGACACTAGCGGGGGGGAGTAATGAGCAGTTCTTC.

The CDR3 here is CAISEQVNTEAFF. The CDR3, as DNA: TGTGCCATCAGTGAGCAAGTGAACACTGAAGCTTTCTTT. This chain joins TRBV10-3 and TRBJ1-1; D is undetermined. Germline CDR1 and CDR2: ENHRY and SYGVKD. V lost 2 bases and J 0 bases, leaving 4 bases between the germline ends. The CDR3 is made up of 13 amino acids.

The chain joins TRBV19 to TRBJ2-2; TRBD1 aligns across 9 bases. There are 17 residues in the CDR3. Trimming took 5 bases from V and 4 from J; bases not matched to a gene: 11. Germline V gene data show CDR1 as LNHDA and CDR2 as SQIVND (reference sequence). The DNA for the CDR3 is TGTGCCAGTAGTCTCAGGGGGACAGGGCCCAGCACCGGGGAGCTGTTTTTT. This codes for CASSLRGTGPSTGELFF.

The rearrangement uses TRBV7-2 and TRBJ2-5; 9 bases line up with TRBD2. Germline values: CDR1 SGHTA, CDR2 FQGNSA. CDR3 length: 16 residues. V dropped 1 base and J dropped 1; count of bases not matched to a gene: 4. The CDR3 sequence is CASSLVASGAQETQYF. CDR3 sequence (DNA): TGTGCCAGCAGCTTAGTGGCTAGCGGGGCCCAAGAGACCCAGTACTTC.

V gene TRBV5-1 combines with J gene TRBJ2-5, with D uncertain. V lost 0 bases and J 2 bases, leaving 8 bases between the germline ends. There are 14 residues in the CDR3. Germline V gene lookup returns CDR1 SGHRS and CDR2 YFSETQ. The CDR3 DNA follows: TGCGCCAGCAGCTTGGGGACCAAACAAGAGACCCAGTACTTC. Protein sequence: CASSLGTKQETQYF. The whole variable domain, remainder taken from reference TRBV5-1 and TRBJ2-5, is KAGVTQTPRYLIKTRGQQVTLSCSPISGHRSVSWYQQTPGQGLQFLFEYFSETQRNKGNFPGRFSGRQFSNSRSEMNVSTLELGDSALYLCASSLGTKQETQYFGPGTRLLVL.

The J gene is TRBJ2-3, the V gene TRBV7-4, with a tentative D call TRBD2 (6 bases). The CDR3 spans 15 residues. Trimming removed 5 bases from V and 2 bases from J, with 14 bases in between. The V gene's germline CDR1 is SGHVT and CDR2 SQSDAQ. The CDR3 DNA sequence: TGTGCCAGCAGCCACCGGACTACCCCCACAGATACGCAGTATTTT. As protein: CASSHRTTPTDTQYF.

The V call is TRBV20-1, the J call TRBJ1-6; 7 bases are a match to TRBD1. The CDR3 consists of 17 residues. With V trimmed by 6 bases and J by 1 base, 12 bases remained unmatched. The V gene's germline CDR1 is DFQATT and CDR2 SNEGSKA (reference sequence). CDR3 residues: CSATRDSSTSYNSPLHF. The CDR3 DNA reads as TGCAGTGCGACCCGGGACAGTAGTACGTCCTATAATTCACCCCTCCACTTT.

The V call is TRBV29-1, the J call TRBJ1-1; possible D gene TRBD1, 6 bases. Germline CDR1 and CDR2: SQVTM and ANQGSEA. The V gene lost 7 bases and the J gene lost 4 bases, with 16 bases spanning the gap. There are 13 residues in the CDR3. CDR3 in amino acids: CSGGQSLGTEAFF. CDR3 DNA sequence: TGCAGCGGTGGACAGTCCCTGGGCACTGAAGCTTTCTTT.

This chain connects TRBV15 to TRBJ2-1; D possibly uses TRBD1 or TRBD2 (5 bases each). There are 15 residues in the CDR3. Germline CDR1 is LNHNV and CDR2 is YYDKDF (reference sequence). Trimming took 8 bases from V and 4 from J, leaving 18 bases between them. The CDR3 nucleotides read TGTGCCACCGTTTTATGGGACGGAACTTACAATGAGCAGTTCTTC. It is translated as CATVLWDGTYNEQFF.

The chain employs TRBV10-3 and TRBJ2-1; 9 nucleotides match TRBD1. CDR3 length equals 17 residues. Per the germline V gene, CDR1 is ENHRY and CDR2 is SYGVKD. Trimming took 2 bases from V and 4 from J; bases not matched to a gene: 9. CDR3 nucleotide sequence: TGTGCCATCAGTGAGACCGGGACAGGGATAATATACAATGAGCAGTTCTTC. Protein product: CAISETGTGIIYNEQFF.

In its sample, this clonotype was seen a few times. V and J are TRBV29-1 and TRBJ2-5; D is undetermined. This CDR3 contains 14 residues. The germline gives CDR1 SQVTM, CDR2 ANQGSEA. V was clipped by 4 bases and J by 1 base, with 13 bases between them. Here the CDR3 DNA reads TGCAGCGTTGGTACTACAGCAGTCCAAGAGACCCAGTACTTC. This gives the protein CSVGTTAVQETQYF.

This clonotype was counted a few times. The CDR3 bases are TGTGCCAGCATTGACGACAGGGCCAGATACGGCTACACCTTC. Its protein is CASIDDRARYGYTF. J is TRBJ1-2 and V is TRBV6-6, with 7 bases aligning to TRBD1. Germline loops: CDR1 MNHNY, CDR2 SVGAGI (reference sequence). CDR3 length: 14 residues. J was trimmed by 8 bases and V by 7 bases; bases with no gene match: 13.

The CDR3 loop reads CASSLEAGGRTEAFF. CDR3 sequence (DNA): TGTGCCAGCAGCTTGGAAGCAGGGGGTAGGACTGAAGCTTTCTTT. The chain employs TRBV5-4 and TRBJ1-1; 7 bases fit TRBD1. In germline, CDR1 is SGHNT, CDR2 YYREEE (reference sequence). CDR3 length: 15 residues. V gave up 0 bases and J gave up 5 bases; unmatched junction bases: 7.

The V and J genes are TRBV7-2 and TRBJ1-2, with TRBD1 as a possible D gene (6 bases). Between the trimmed V and J ends, which lost 4 bases and 8 bases, there was a span of 14 bases. Germline V gene lookup returns CDR1 SGHTA and CDR2 FQGNSA. This CDR3 has 13 residues. CDR3 nucleotides: TGTGCCAGCAGCTCAGACAGGTCGCGAGGCTACACCTTC. Translated: CASSSDRSRGYTF.